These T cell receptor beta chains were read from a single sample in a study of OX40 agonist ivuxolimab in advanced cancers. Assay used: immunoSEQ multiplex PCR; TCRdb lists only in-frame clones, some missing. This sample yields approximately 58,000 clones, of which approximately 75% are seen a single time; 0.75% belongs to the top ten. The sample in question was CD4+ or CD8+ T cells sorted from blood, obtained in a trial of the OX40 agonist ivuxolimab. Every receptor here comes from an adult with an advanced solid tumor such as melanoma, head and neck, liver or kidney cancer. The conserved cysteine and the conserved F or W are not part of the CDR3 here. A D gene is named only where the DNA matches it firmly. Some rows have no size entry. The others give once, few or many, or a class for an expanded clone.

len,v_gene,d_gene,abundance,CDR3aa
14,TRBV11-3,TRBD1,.,ASSLGTGGGQETQY
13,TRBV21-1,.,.,ASSFPGGSNQPQH
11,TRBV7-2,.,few,ASSSDILQPQH
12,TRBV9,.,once,ASSAGGRSYEQY
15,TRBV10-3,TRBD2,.,AISKTSGGADTGELF
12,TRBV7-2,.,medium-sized,ASSEGQATGEQY
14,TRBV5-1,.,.,ASSLAIGRATYEQY
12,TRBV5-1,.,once,ASSEGVRGSPLH
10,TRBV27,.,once,ASSFRGGEQY
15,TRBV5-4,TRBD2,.,ASSPIKTSGGRNEQF
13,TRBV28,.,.,ASSTSLGNQETQY
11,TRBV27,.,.,ASSLQLPPEQY
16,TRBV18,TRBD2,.,ASSLRIVSGRDTGELF
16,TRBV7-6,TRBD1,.,ASSEYPPRGATNEKLF
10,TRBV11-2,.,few,ASSRFTGELF
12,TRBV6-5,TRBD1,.,ASTTRTGGYGYT
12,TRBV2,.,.,ASSDLRYTDTQY
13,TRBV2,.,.,ASPRGRTNTGELF
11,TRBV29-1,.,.,SVVGPNPAEQY
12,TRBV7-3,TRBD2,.,ASSLAGGPNEQF
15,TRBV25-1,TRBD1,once,ASSEWGTGRAGNTIY
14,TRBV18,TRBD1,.,ASSPRTGADTGELF
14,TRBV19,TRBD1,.,ASSSMDRGLSYEQY
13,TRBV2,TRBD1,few,ASSYLGQGNSPLH
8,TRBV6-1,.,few,ASSDYEQY
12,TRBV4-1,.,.,ASIRLASTDTQY
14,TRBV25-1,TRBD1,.,ASSEGIGTGLSEQY
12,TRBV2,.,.,ATRFGQSNSPLH
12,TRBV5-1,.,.,ASKYQLGSNEQY
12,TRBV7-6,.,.,ASSSGLGANVLT
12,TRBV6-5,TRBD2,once,ASSIGGSYNEQF
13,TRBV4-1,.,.,ASSQGFGRSNEQF
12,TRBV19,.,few,ASSMDVGIYGYT
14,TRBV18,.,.,ASSLQRGQGTERLF
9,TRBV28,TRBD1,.,AGQTGTGIS
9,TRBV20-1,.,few,SAVTNEKLF
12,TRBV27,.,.,ASSLYSGANVLT
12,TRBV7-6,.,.,ASSPGPANTEAF
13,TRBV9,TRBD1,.,ASSVGNRGRETQY
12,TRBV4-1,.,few,ASSLSWSSYEQY
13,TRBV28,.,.,ASSFWQGGTDTQY
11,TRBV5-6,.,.,ASSWDTDNEQF
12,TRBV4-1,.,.,ASSQVSWGTEAF
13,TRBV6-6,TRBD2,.,ASSSGTRGTDTQY
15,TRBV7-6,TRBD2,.,ASSPRPSGDSADTQY
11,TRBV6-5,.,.,ASSLDAEETQY
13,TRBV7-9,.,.,ASTLLDLAKNIQY
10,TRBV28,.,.,ASRTTNYGYT
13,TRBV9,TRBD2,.,ASSVVGLAQETQY
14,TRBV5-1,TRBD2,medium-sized,ASSLLSGGSTGELF
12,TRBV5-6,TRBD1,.,ASSLTGEGNGYT
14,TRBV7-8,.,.,ASSSVQGYRDQPQH
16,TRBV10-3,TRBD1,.,AISGDRGISGGHQPQH
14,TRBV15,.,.,ATSRIQAYGANVLT
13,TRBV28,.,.,ASISGGSGESPLH
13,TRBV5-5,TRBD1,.,ASSLAGGINYGYT
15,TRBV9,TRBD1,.,ASSVATGQGLNYEQY